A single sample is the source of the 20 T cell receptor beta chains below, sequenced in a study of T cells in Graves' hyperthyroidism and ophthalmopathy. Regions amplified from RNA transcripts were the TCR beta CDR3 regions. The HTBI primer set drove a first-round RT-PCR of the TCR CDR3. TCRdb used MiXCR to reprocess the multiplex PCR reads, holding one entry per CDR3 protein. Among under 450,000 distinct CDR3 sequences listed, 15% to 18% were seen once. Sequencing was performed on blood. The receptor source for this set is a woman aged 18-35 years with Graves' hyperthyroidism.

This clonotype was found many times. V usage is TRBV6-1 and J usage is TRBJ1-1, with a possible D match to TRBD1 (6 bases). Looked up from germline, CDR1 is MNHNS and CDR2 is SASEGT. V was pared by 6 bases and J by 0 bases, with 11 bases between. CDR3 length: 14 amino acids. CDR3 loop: CASRPGQLNTEAFF. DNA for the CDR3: TGTGCCAGCAGACCCGGACAGCTGAACACTGAAGCTTTCTTT.

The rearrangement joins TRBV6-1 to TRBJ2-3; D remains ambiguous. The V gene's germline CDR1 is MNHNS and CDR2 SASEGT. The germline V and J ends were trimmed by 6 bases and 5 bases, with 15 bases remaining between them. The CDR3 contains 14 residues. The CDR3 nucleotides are TGTGCCAGCAGACGAAGACAAATAGGAGATACGCAGTATTTT. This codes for CASRRRQIGDTQYF.

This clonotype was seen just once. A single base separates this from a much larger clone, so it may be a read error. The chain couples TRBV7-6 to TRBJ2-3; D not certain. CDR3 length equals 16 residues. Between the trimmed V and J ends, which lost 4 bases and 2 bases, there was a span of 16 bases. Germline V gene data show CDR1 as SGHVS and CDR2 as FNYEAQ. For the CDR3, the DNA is TGTGCCAGCAGCTCAAACCTCCAGGCCTACACAGATACGCAGTATTTT. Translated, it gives CASSSNLQAYTDTQYF.

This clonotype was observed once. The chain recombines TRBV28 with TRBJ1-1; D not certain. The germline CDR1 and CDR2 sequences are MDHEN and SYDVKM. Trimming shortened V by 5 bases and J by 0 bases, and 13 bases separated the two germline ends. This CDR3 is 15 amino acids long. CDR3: CASSAPTAMNTEAFF. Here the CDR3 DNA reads TGTGCCAGCAGTGCACCCACGGCTATGAACACTGAAGCTTTCTTT.

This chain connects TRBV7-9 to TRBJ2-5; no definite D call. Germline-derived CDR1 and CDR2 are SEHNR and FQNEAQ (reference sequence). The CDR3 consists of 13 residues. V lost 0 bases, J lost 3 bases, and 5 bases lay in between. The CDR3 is CASSLALKETQYF. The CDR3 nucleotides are TGTGCCAGCAGCTTAGCGCTTAAAGAGACCCAGTACTTC.

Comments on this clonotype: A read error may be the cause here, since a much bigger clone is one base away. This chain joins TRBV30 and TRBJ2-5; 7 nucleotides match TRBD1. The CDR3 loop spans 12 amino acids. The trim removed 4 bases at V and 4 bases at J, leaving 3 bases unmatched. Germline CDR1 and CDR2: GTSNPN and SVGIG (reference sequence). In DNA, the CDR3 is TGTGCCTGGAACAGGGGCCCAGAGACCCAGTACTTC. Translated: CAWNRGPETQYF.

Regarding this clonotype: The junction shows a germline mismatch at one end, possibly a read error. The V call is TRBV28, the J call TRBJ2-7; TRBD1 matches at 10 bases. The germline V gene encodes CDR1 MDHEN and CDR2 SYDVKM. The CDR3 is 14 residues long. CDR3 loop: CTSSTGTGVNEQYF. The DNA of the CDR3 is TGTACCAGCAGTACCGGGACAGGGGTTAACGAGCAGTACTTC.

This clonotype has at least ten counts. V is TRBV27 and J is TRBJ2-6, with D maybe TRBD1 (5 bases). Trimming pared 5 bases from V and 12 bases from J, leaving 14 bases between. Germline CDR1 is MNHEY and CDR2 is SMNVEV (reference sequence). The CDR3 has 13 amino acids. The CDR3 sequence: CASSPGHRGVLTF. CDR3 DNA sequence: TGTGCCAGCAGTCCCGGACATAGGGGCGTCCTGACTTTC.

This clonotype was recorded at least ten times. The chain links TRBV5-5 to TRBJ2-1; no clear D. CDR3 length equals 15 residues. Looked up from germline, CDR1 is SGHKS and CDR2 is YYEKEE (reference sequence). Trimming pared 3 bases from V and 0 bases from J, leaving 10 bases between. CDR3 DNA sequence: TGTGCCAGCAGCTCGACCCCGAGCTCCTACAATGAGCAGTTCTTC. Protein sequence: CASSSTPSSYNEQFF.

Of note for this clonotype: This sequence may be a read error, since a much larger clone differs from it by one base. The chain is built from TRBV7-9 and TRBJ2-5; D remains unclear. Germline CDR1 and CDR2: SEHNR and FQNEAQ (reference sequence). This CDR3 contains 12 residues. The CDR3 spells CVSSSPSETQYF. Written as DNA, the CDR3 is TGTGTCAGCAGCTCCCCCTCCGAGACCCAGTACTTC.

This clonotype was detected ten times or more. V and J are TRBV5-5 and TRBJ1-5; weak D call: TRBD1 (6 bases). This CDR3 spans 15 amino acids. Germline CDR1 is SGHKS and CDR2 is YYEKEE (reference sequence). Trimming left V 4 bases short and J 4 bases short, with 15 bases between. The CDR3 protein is CASSTTGMGNQPQHF. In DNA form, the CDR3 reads TGTGCCAGCAGCACCACAGGGATGGGAAATCAGCCCCAGCATTTT.

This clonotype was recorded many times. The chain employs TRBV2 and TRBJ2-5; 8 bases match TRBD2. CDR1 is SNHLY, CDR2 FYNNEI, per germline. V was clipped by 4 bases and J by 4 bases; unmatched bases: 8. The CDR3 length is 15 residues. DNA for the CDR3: TGTGCCAGCAGTGTCCCGGGACTAGGGTCAGAGACCCAGTACTTC. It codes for CASSVPGLGSETQYF.

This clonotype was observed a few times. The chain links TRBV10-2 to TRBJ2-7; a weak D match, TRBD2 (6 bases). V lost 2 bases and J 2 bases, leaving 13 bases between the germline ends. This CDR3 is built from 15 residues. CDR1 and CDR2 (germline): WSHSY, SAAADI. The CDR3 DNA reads TGCGCCAGCAGTGAGGCCGTACGCGGGGCCTACGAGCAGTACTTC. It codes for CASSEAVRGAYEQYF.

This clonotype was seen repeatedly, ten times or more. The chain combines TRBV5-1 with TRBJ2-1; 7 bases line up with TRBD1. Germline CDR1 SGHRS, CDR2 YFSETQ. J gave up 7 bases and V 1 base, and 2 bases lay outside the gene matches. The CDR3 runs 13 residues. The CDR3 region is CASSLYRGNEQFF. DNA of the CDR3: TGCGCCAGCAGCTTGTACAGGGGAAATGAGCAGTTCTTC.

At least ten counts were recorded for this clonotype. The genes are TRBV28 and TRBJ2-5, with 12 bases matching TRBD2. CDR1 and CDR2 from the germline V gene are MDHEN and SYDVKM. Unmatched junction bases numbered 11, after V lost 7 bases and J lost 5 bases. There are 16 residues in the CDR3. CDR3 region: CASTPLAGGLGETQYF. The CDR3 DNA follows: TGTGCCAGCACCCCGCTAGCGGGGGGGCTTGGGGAGACCCAGTACTTC.

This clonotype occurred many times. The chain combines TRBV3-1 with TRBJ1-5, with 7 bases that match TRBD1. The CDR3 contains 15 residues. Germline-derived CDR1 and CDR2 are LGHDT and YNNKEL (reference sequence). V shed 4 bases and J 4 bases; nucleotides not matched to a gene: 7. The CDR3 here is CASSPQGTKNQPQHF. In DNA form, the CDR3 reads TGTGCCAGCAGCCCACAGGGGACAAAGAATCAGCCCCAGCATTTT. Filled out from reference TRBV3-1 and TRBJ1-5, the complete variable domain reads DTAVSQTPKYLVTQMGNDKSIKCEQNLGHDTMYWYKQDSKKFLKIMFSYNNKELIINETVPNRFSPKSPDKAHLNLHINSLELGDSAVYFCASSPQGTKNQPQHFGDGTRLSIL.

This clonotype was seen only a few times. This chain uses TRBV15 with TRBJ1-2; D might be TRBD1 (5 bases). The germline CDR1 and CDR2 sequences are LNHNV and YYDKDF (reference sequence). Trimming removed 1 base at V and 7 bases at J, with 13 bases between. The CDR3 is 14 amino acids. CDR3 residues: CATSRVAGTSGYTF. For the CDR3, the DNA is TGTGCCACCAGCAGAGTAGCAGGGACGAGTGGCTACACCTTC.

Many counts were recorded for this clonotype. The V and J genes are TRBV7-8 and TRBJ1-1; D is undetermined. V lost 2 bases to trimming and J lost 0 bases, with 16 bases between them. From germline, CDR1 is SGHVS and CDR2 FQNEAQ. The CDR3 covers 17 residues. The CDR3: CASSLRPKPGLNTEAFF. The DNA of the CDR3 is TGTGCCAGCAGCTTAAGGCCCAAACCGGGCCTGAACACTGAAGCTTTCTTT.

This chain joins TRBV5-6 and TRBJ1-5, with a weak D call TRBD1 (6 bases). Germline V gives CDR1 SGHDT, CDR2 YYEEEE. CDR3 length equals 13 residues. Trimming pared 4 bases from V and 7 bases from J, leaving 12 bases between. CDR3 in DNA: TGTGCCAGCAGCCGGACAGCCAAACAGCCCCAGCATTTT. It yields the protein CASSRTAKQPQHF.

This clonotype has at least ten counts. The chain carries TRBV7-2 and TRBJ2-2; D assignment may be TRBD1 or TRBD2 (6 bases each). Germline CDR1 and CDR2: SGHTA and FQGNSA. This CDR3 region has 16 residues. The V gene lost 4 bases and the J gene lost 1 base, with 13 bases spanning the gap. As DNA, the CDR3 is TGTGCCAGCAGCTGGGGGGCGGGATGGAACACCGGGGAGCTGTTTTTT. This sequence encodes CASSWGAGWNTGELFF.